This is a list of T cell receptor beta chains from one sample in a study of T cells in Graves' hyperthyroidism and ophthalmopathy. TCRdb reprocessed the multiplex PCR reads with MiXCR, giving one entry per CDR3 protein. The sample shows about 410,000 distinct CDR3 sequences, about 14% of them seen only once. The sequenced sample consisted of blood. These receptors all come from a man between 18 and 35 years old with Graves' ophthalmopathy. CDR3s include the opening cysteine and the closing phenylalanine or tryptophan. D genes are given only for firm matches. Rows may omit the clone size; those that give it use once, few, many or a size class.

TRBV11-3,.,TRBJ2-7,TRBD1,TGTGCCAGCAGCTTCTCCGGGACAGCTAAATACTACGAGCAGTACTTC,CASSFSGTAKYYEQYF
TRBV9,.,TRBJ2-1,TRBD2,TGTGCCAGCAGCCCCTGGCTAGCGGGATACAATGAGCAGTTCTTC,CASSPWLAGYNEQFF
TRBV2,many,TRBJ2-5,.,TGTGCCAGCAGTAAAAACGGGGGGCGAGGGGAGACCCAGTACTTC,CASSKNGGRGETQYF
TRBV7-9,.,TRBJ2-7,.,TGTGCCAGCAGCTTAGTTGCGGCAGGGGTCTCCTACGAGCAGTACTTC,CASSLVAAGVSYEQYF
TRBV20-1,many,TRBJ2-7,TRBD1,TGCAGTGCGGCGGGACAGGGGGCCGACACCTACGAGCAGTACTTC,CSAAGQGADTYEQYF
TRBV5-1,many,TRBJ2-3,.,TGTGCCAGCAGCCTGACAAGCACAGATACGCAGTATTTT,CASSLTSTDTQYF
TRBV2,.,TRBJ2-3,TRBD1,TGTGCCAGCAGTGAACGGGCCCCCGGGACAGGGGGACCAGATACGCAGTATTTT,CASSERAPGTGGPDTQYF
TRBV9,many,TRBJ1-2,.,TGTGCCAGCAGCGTAGTCGCGGGGGCCTATGGCTACACCTTC,CASSVVAGAYGYTF
TRBV20-1,many,TRBJ2-1,.,TGCAGTGCTCCGTTGGCGGAAGACAGTTACAATGAGCAGTTCTTC,CSAPLAEDSYNEQFF
TRBV6-1,many,TRBJ1-1,.,TGTGCCAGCAGCTTGGACTCCCCTGAAGCTTTCTTT,CASSLDSPEAFF
TRBV20-1,many,TRBJ2-7,.,TGCAGTGCTCACAGGGAAGGGTGGGCCTACGAGCAGTACTTC,CSAHREGWAYEQYF
TRBV2,many,TRBJ2-7,TRBD2,TGTGCCAGCAGTCTCTTAGCGGGAGGGGGAGGAGAGCAGTACTTC,CASSLLAGGGGEQYF
TRBV29-1,few,TRBJ1-6,.,TGCAGCGTTCGGTCACAGGAGAATTCACCCCTCCACTTT,CSVRSQENSPLHF
TRBV20-1,many,TRBJ2-1,TRBD2,TGCAGTGCTAGAGGGGCTAGCGGAATTCTCAATGAGCAGTTCTTC,CSARGASGILNEQFF
TRBV7-2,many,TRBJ2-5,TRBD2,TGTGCCAGCAGCATTAGCGGGAGTAAGACCCAGTACTTC,CASSISGSKTQYF
TRBV2,.,TRBJ1-2,TRBD1,TGTGCCAGCAGGGGGACAGGGGGGGTGGGCTACACCTTC,CASRGTGGVGYTF
TRBV19,.,TRBJ1-1,.,TGTGCCAGTAGCACGTCTTCCGGACAGCTAAACACTGAAGCTTTCTTT,CASSTSSGQLNTEAFF
TRBV12-3/TRBV12-4,many,TRBJ1-5,.,TGTGCCAGCAGTTTTGGGGGTAGCAATCAGCCCCAGCATTTT,CASSFGGSNQPQHF
TRBV29-1,many,TRBJ1-1,.,TGCAGCGCCAGACAATGGGGCAACACTGAAGCTTTCTTT,CSARQWGNTEAFF
TRBV5-1,.,TRBJ2-5,.,TGCGCCAGCAGCTTGCCTGACGGGACCCTAGCCCAGTACTTC,CASSLPDGTLAQYF
TRBV19,few,TRBJ1-5,.,TGTGCCAGTAGTCTAGACCCCGGGGGCAATCAGCCCCAGCATTTT,CASSLDPGGNQPQHF
TRBV24-1,many,TRBJ2-1,TRBD2,TGTGCCACCAGTGACCTAGCGGGAGGGCCCAGTGAGCAGTTCTTC,CATSDLAGGPSEQFF
TRBV6-1,many,TRBJ2-1,.,TGTGCCAGCAATCCCGGCACCAACGGTGAGCAGTTCTTC,CASNPGTNGEQFF
TRBV5-1,.,TRBJ2-5,.,TGCGCCAGCAGACCGACAGCACAAGAGACCCAGTACTTC,CASRPTAQETQYF
TRBV15,.,TRBJ2-7,TRBD2,TGTGCCACCAGCAGATCTTGGGCTTCCGGGGGGGCGTACGAGCAGTACTTC,CATSRSWASGGAYEQYF
TRBV6-2/TRBV6-3,.,TRBJ1-4,.,TGTGCCAGCAGCGACCGGGAAAAACTGTTTTTT,CASSDREKLFF
TRBV4-1,many,TRBJ2-1,.,TGCGCCAGCAGCCATCTCCTAGTCAATGAGCAGTTCTTC,CASSHLLVNEQFF
TRBV18,many,TRBJ2-3,.,TGTGCCAGCTCACCACCGGCCAGCACAGATACGCAGTATTTT,CASSPPASTDTQYF
TRBV20-1,.,TRBJ1-2,.,TGCAGTCAGACGGGGTTCGGGCATGGCTACACCTTC,CSQTGFGHGYTF
TRBV30,many,TRBJ1-6,TRBD1,TGTGCCTGGGCCGGGACAGGGGGTTCACCCCTCCACTTT,CAWAGTGGSPLHF
TRBV7-8,.,TRBJ2-7,.,TGTGCCAGCAGCCAAACCCAGGGGTTCTACGAGCAGTACTTC,CASSQTQGFYEQYF
TRBV12-3/TRBV12-4,many,TRBJ2-7,.,TGTGCCAGCAAGTTTGGTGGCAACGAGCAGTACTTC,CASKFGGNEQYF
TRBV10-3,few,TRBJ1-6,.,TGTGCCATTTCCGGGACGGAGACGATATCCTATAATTCACCCCTCCACTTT,CAISGTETISYNSPLHF
TRBV20-1,many,TRBJ1-2,TRBD1,TGCAGTGCTGACAGGGGGCCAGGAGATGCTAACTATGGCTACACCTTC,CSADRGPGDANYGYTF
TRBV2,many,TRBJ2-5,TRBD2,TGTGCCAGCCACTATGGACTAGCGGGGTTCCAAGAGACCCAGTACTTC,CASHYGLAGFQETQYF
TRBV7-2,.,TRBJ1-2,TRBD1,TGTGCCAGCAGCTTGGGACAGGGGTTTCGTGGCTACACCTTC,CASSLGQGFRGYTF
TRBV6-1,.,TRBJ1-1,.,TGTGCCAGCAGTGAAGCTTCGGCTATGAACACTGAAGCTTTCTTT,CASSEASAMNTEAFF
TRBV9,few,TRBJ2-3,.,TGTGCCAGCAGCGCCATGAGGGAGAATACGCAGTATTTT,CASSAMRENTQYF
TRBV18,many,TRBJ2-7,TRBD2,TGTGCCAGCTCACCACCCGGGACTAGCGCCGCCTACGAGCAGTACTTC,CASSPPGTSAAYEQYF
TRBV27,few,TRBJ2-7,.,TGTGCCAGCCGGGACATCTCCTACGAGCAGTACTTC,CASRDISYEQYF
TRBV25-1,.,TRBJ2-2,.,TGTGCCAGCAGTCCAACGGTACAGAACACCGGGGAGCTGTTTTTT,CASSPTVQNTGELFF
TRBV24-1,.,TRBJ2-2,.,TGTGCCACCAGTAATAGGAACACCGGGGAGCTGTTTTTT,CATSNRNTGELFF
TRBV5-1,many,TRBJ1-5,.,TGCGCCAGCAGCTTGGCCATTCCATCACGGCAGGGCGAGCAGCCCCAGCATTTT,CASSLAIPSRQGEQPQHF
TRBV30,many,TRBJ2-7,TRBD1,TGTGCCTGGAGTGTACAGGGGTACGAGCAGTACTTC,CAWSVQGYEQYF
TRBV5-8,many,TRBJ2-1,TRBD1,TGTGCCAGCAGCGCGGGACAGGGGGCGTATGAGCAGTTCTTC,CASSAGQGAYEQFF
TRBV7-2,.,TRBJ2-1,.,TGTGCCAGCAGCCTTACCTGGGGGGATGAGCAGTTCTTC,CASSLTWGDEQFF
TRBV19,few,TRBJ1-4,.,TGTGCCAGTACGGTAGCAGCAACTAATGAAAAACTGTTTTTT,CASTVAATNEKLFF
TRBV7-2,.,TRBJ1-4,.,TGTGCCAGCAGCTTAGGAGAGGGAGTTAATGAAAAACTGTTTTTT,CASSLGEGVNEKLFF
TRBV7-9,few,TRBJ2-1,TRBD1,TGTGCCAGCAGCTTAAGATACTCCGGGACAGGGGCCGCCTTGAGCTCCTACAATGAGCAGTTCTTC,CASSLRYSGTGAALSSYNEQFF
TRBV10-3,.,TRBJ2-7,TRBD2,TGTGCCATCAAGGGGTTTGGTAGCGGGGCGGGCTCCTACGAGCAGTACTTC,CAIKGFGSGAGSYEQYF
TRBV27,many,TRBJ1-2,.,TGTGCCAGCAGCCCTGGAGGGTTGAACTATGGCTACACCTTC,CASSPGGLNYGYTF
TRBV10-3,many,TRBJ2-7,.,TGTGCCATCAGTGAAGGGGCGGGGAGGAACGTGTACGAGCAGTACTTC,CAISEGAGRNVYEQYF